This TCR beta chain was sequenced during a study of regulatory T cells in long-lasting Graves disease. Time point noted: newly diagnosed GD, antithyroid drugs for less than 3 months. RNA isolated from PBMCs was used to make the TCR library. iRepertoire HTBI primers and Arm-PCR of CDR3 regions built TCR beta libraries. Each CDR3 protein gets one entry after TCRdb re-called the multiplex PCR reads with MiXCR. The data contain 620,000 or so distinct CDR3 sequences, roughly 15% of them seen just once; the ten biggest clones take up about 20%. This clonotype was picked up many times. Separately, the same data were catalogued under a study of T cells in Graves' hyperthyroidism and ophthalmopathy. As reported in that work: Stability of Graves' hyperthyroidism was defined as absent ophthalmopathy progression within 18 months. The TCR CDR3 was amplified in a first-round RT-PCR using the HTBI primer set.

The receptor's source is a young woman with Graves disease. The sample in question was peripheral blood mononuclear cells (PBMCs), obtained at new diagnosis, from a patient treated with antithyroid drugs.

The CDR3 region is CASSPRGMGNEQFF. The CDR3 DNA reads as TGTGCCAGCAGCCCTCGCGGTATGGGCAATGAGCAGTTCTTC. The chain links TRBV11-2 to TRBJ2-1, with D unresolved. The CDR3 spans 14 residues. Per germline, CDR1 SGHAT and CDR2 FQNNGV. V was cut by 5 bases and J by 6 bases, with 14 bases left in between.